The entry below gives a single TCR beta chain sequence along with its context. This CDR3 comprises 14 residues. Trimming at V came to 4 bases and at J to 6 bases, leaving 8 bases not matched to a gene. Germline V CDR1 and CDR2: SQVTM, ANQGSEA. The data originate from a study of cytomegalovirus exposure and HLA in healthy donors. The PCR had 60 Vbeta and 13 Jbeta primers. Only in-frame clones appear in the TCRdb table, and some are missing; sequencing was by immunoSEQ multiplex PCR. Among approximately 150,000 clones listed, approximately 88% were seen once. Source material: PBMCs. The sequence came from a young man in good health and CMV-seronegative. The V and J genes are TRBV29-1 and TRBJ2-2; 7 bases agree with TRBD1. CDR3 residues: CSVAGTDFSGELFF. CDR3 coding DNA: TGCAGCGTTGCCGGGACAGATTTTTCCGGGGAGCTGTTTTTT.